This T cell receptor (beta chain) comes out of a study of blood T cell repertoires in COVID-19. Study summary: PBMCs, B-cell-depleted T cells, or T cells were the source of the cDNA or gDNA that made up the material.

The count of this clone is one. V lost 5 bases and J lost 2; bases outside the gene matches: 7. The CDR3 length is 16 residues. Germline CDR1 and CDR2: MNHEY and SMNVEV (reference sequence). Using immunoSEQ multiplex PCR, the repertoire was profiled, and TCRdb retains in-frame clones only, with some absent. Of more than 95,000 clones listed, over 75% were seen once; the top ten hold 7.6%. This sequence was found in a man aged 50 to 59 with acute or convalescent COVID-19. Sequenced: peripheral blood. The chain links TRBV27 to TRBJ2-3; TRBD2 matches 10 bases. In DNA, the CDR3 is TGTGCCAGCAGTCCCCCTAGCGGGGGATTCACAGATACGCAGTATTTT. As protein: CASSPPSGGFTDTQYF.